What follows are 12 T cell receptor beta chains derived from one specimen sequenced in a study of blood T cell repertoires in COVID-19. TCRdb's copy holds only in-frame clones and misses some; the assay was immunoSEQ multiplex PCR. The sample includes approximately 200,000 clones, approximately 86% of them seen just once. Sequences were obtained from PBMCs or T cells enriched from blood (not recorded which). These receptor sequences come from a woman aged 25 to 39 who had been exposed to COVID-19.

The V call is TRBV10-1, the J call TRBJ1-1; D ambiguous. The length of the CDR3 is 13 residues. Trimming removed 8 bases from V and 1 base from J, with 11 bases in between. Germline V gives CDR1 WNHNN, CDR2 SYGVQD (reference sequence). The CDR3 region has the DNA TGCGCCAGCGCCCTGGAGCAGAACACTGAAGCTTTCTTT. Its protein product is CASALEQNTEAFF.

The V gene is TRBV19, the J gene TRBJ1-4; TRBD1 is a possible D gene (6 bases). The germline CDR1 and CDR2 sequences are LNHDA and SQIVND (reference sequence). The V end lost 5 bases, the J end lost 7 bases, and 14 bases lay between the germline ends. The CDR3 runs to 14 residues. CDR3 sequence (DNA): TGTGCCAGTAGTCAACAGGGAACGGGTGAAAAACTGTTTTTT. Encoded protein: CASSQQGTGEKLFF.

This chain connects TRBV19 to TRBJ2-7, with TRBD2 as a possible D gene (6 bases). Germline assignment: CDR1 LNHDA and CDR2 SQIVND (reference sequence). This CDR3 comprises 15 residues. Trimming took off 3 bases at V and 1 base at J, with 13 bases between the two ends. This chain's CDR3 is CASSIRRGPSYEQYF. DNA of the CDR3: TGTGCCAGTAGTATTCGGAGGGGCCCTTCCTACGAGCAGTACTTC.

This clone appeared once. The chain combines TRBV19 with TRBJ1-2; D not resolved. The CDR3 has 15 residues. V was shortened by 1 base and J by 7 bases, with 16 bases between the two germline ends. Germline loops: CDR1 LNHDA, CDR2 SQIVND (reference sequence). CDR3 region: CASSIGAKAASGYTF. CDR3 DNA: TGTGCCAGTAGTATAGGTGCGAAAGCGGCTAGTGGCTACACCTTC.

The chain couples TRBV5-1 to TRBJ2-3; D perhaps matches TRBD2 (5 bases). Germline loops: CDR1 SGHRS, CDR2 YFSETQ. The CDR3 loop spans 12 amino acids. Trimming pared 1 base from V and 9 bases from J, leaving 9 bases between. The CDR3 region is CASSLLEGTQYF. In DNA form, the CDR3 reads TGCGCCAGCAGCTTGTTAGAGGGCACGCAGTATTTT.

The chain recombines TRBV9 with TRBJ2-6, with D possibly TRBD2 on 6 matching bases. The V gene lost 4 bases and the J gene lost 2 bases, with 22 bases spanning the gap. This CDR3 comprises 19 residues. Germline CDR1 and CDR2: SGDLS and YYNGEE. The CDR3: CASSTSVGGRTPGANVLTF. The CDR3 coding sequence is TGTGCCAGCAGCACTTCGGTAGGAGGGCGAACCCCTGGGGCCAACGTCCTGACTTTC.

The chain employs TRBV6-5 and TRBJ1-3; no clear D gene. V lost 6 bases to trimming and J lost 0 bases, with 6 bases between them. Germline CDR1 reads MNHEY; CDR2 reads SVGAGI. CDR3 length: 13 residues. The CDR3 sequence is CASRSSSGNTIYF. CDR3 DNA: TGTGCCAGCAGGTCGAGCTCTGGAAACACCATATATTTT.

The chain uses TRBV18 and TRBJ1-4, with D tentatively TRBD1 (6 bases). Germline V gene lookup returns CDR1 KGHSH and CDR2 LQKENI. The CDR3 is made up of 12 amino acids. V gave up 4 bases and J gave up 8 bases, with 8 bases separating them. CDR3 in amino acids: CASSRTDEKLFF. The DNA of the CDR3 is TGTGCCAGCTCACGGACAGACGAAAAACTGTTTTTT.

The J gene is TRBJ2-7, the V gene TRBV19; 7 bases fit TRBD1. The length of the CDR3 is 11 residues. Germline trimming cut 9 bases from V and 4 bases from J; bases unmatched to any gene: 3. CDR1 is LNHDA, CDR2 SQIVND, per germline (reference sequence). The CDR3 nucleotides read TGTGCCAGCCGGACAGGATACGAGCAGTACTTC. Its protein is CASRTGYEQYF. Looking up the rest from reference TRBV19 and TRBJ2-7 gives the full variable domain: DGGITQSPKYLFRKEGQNVTLSCEQNLNHDAMYWYRQDPGQGLRLIYYSQIVNDFQKGDIAEGYSVSREKKESFPLTVTSAQKNPTAFYLCASRTGYEQYFGPGTRLTVT.

This chain links TRBV5-1 with TRBJ2-5; 9 bases are shared with TRBD1. Per germline, CDR1 SGHRS and CDR2 YFSETQ. Trimming cost V 4 bases and J 0 bases; bases outside gene matches: 16. The CDR3 consists of 19 residues. The CDR3 nucleotides read TGCGCCAGCAGCCGTCCTCGCCACTCGACAGGGGGGTACCAAGAGACCCAGTACTTC. This codes for CASSRPRHSTGGYQETQYF. The entire variable domain, with the rest obtained from reference TRBV5-1 and TRBJ2-5, is as follows: KAGVTQTPRYLIKTRGQQVTLSCSPISGHRSVSWYQQTPGQGLQFLFEYFSETQRNKGNFPGRFSGRQFSNSRSEMNVSTLELGDSALYLCASSRPRHSTGGYQETQYFGPGTRLLVL.

The chain is built from TRBV2 and TRBJ1-2; 12 nucleotides align to TRBD1. The CDR3 is 14 amino acids. V dropped 7 bases and J dropped 6; count of bases not matched to a gene: 6. CDR1 and CDR2 from the germline V gene are SNHLY and FYNNEI. CDR3 sequence reads: CASMGDRGLNGYTF. The CDR3 nucleotides are TGTGCCAGCATGGGGGACAGGGGGCTCAATGGCTACACCTTC.

The J gene is TRBJ1-2, the V gene TRBV2; 7 bases map to TRBD1. The germline V gene encodes CDR1 SNHLY and CDR2 FYNNEI. V lost 0 bases to trimming and J lost 4 bases; unmatched junction nucleotides: 8. The CDR3 spans 16 residues. The CDR3 DNA is TGTGCCAGCAGTGAAGCAAGGAGACAGGGATCCTATGGCTACACCTTC. Its translation: CASSEARRQGSYGYTF. Variable domain in full (rest from reference TRBV2 and TRBJ1-2): EPEVTQTPSHQVTQMGQEVILRCVPISNHLYFYWYRQILGQKVEFLVSFYNNEISEKSEIFDDQFSVERPDGSNFTLKIRSTKLEDSAMYFCASSEARRQGSYGYTFGSGTRLTVV.